Below are 10 T cell receptor beta chains sequenced from a single sample in a study of shared clonotypes between healthy human individuals. The protocol was immunoSEQ multiplex PCR, while the TCRdb copy is restricted to in-frame clones and leaves out a portion. Seen here are fewer than 1.6 million clones, 98% to 99% observed once, and the top ten hold over 0.3%. The sequencing input was naive CD4+ T cells sorted from blood. The subset: CD45RA+ positively selected. The receptor source for this set is a man in his thirties or forties in good health.

V usage is TRBV2 and J usage is TRBJ2-5; D is uncertain. V gave up 1 base and J gave up 2 bases, with 5 bases separating them. Germline loops: CDR1 SNHLY, CDR2 FYNNEI. The CDR3 loop spans 13 amino acids. The CDR3 region is CASSEGVQETQYF. The CDR3 DNA reads TGTGCCAGCAGTGAAGGGGTACAAGAGACCCAGTACTTC. Combining the CDR3 with reference TRBV2 and TRBJ2-5 gives the whole variable domain EPEVTQTPSHQVTQMGQEVILRCVPISNHLYFYWYRQILGQKVEFLVSFYNNEISEKSEIFDDQFSVERPDGSNFTLKIRSTKLEDSAMYFCASSEGVQETQYFGPGTRLLVL.

The V and J genes are TRBV6-1 and TRBJ1-1; D remains unclear. Germline V lookup: CDR1 MNHNS, CDR2 SASEGT. Trimming left V 4 bases short and J 1 base short, with 13 bases between. The CDR3 has 15 residues. Here the CDR3 DNA reads TGTGCCAGCAGTGCAGTGACACAGCAGAACACTGAAGCTTTCTTT. This codes for CASSAVTQQNTEAFF.

The rearrangement links TRBV2 to TRBJ2-3; TRBD2 matches 9 bases. The CDR3 totals 14 residues. CDR1 is SNHLY, CDR2 FYNNEI, per germline. V gave up 8 bases and J gave up 2 bases; unmatched junction bases: 5. CDR3 loop: CASSTSGDTDTQYF. DNA of the CDR3: TGTGCCAGCTCGACTAGCGGAGACACAGATACGCAGTATTTT.

The V call is TRBV27, the J call TRBJ2-3; 15 positions agree with TRBD2. V was pared by 5 bases and J by 8 bases, with 8 bases of the junction left unmatched. CDR1 and CDR2 (germline): MNHEY, SMNVEV (reference sequence). This CDR3 has 16 amino acids. The CDR3 is CASSPRGLAGGSTQYF. The CDR3 DNA sequence: TGTGCCAGCAGTCCCCGGGGACTAGCGGGAGGAAGTACGCAGTATTTT.

The chain carries TRBV29-1 and TRBJ2-1; 8 nucleotides align to TRBD1. Germline CDR1 and CDR2: SQVTM and ANQGSEA. The CDR3 is 13 amino acids. Unmatched junction bases numbered 7, after V lost 4 bases and J lost 8 bases. CDR3 coding DNA: TGCAGCGTTGGGGCAGGGGGCTTCTATGAGCAGTTCTTC. Encoded protein: CSVGAGGFYEQFF.

This clone appeared a single time. V gene TRBV6-5 combines with J gene TRBJ1-2; 7 nucleotides agree with TRBD1. Germline V CDR1 and CDR2: MNHEY, SVGAGI. The CDR3 has 14 amino acids. Losses at the gene ends were 2 bases for V and 7 bases for J; bases not matched to a gene: 7. CDR3 DNA: TGTGCCAGCAGTTACGAGGACAGGAGACGTGGCTACACCTTC. Encoded protein: CASSYEDRRRGYTF.

A word on this clone: Distinct nucleotide sequences in the sample also encode this CDR3. V is TRBV19 and J is TRBJ2-1; no definite D call. The CDR3 is made up of 11 amino acids. The V end was cut by 5 bases, the J end by 1 base, with 0 bases between. Per germline, CDR1 LNHDA and CDR2 SQIVND (reference sequence). The CDR3 loop reads CASSSYNEQFF. CDR3 DNA: TGTGCCAGTAGTTCCTACAATGAGCAGTTCTTC.

J is TRBJ2-7 and V is TRBV25-1, with 10 nucleotides matching TRBD2. J gave up 0 bases and V 6 bases, and 5 bases lay outside the gene matches. Germline V gene lookup returns CDR1 MGHDK and CDR2 SYGVNS. The CDR3 consists of 15 residues. CDR3 DNA: TGTGCCAGCAGAGCGGGGGGGGCCTCCTCCTACGAGCAGTACTTC. Translating it yields CASRAGGASSYEQYF.

CDR3 DNA sequence: TGCAGCGTTGAAATTGGCAGGTCCATATATTTT. It is translated as CSVEIGRSIYF. This rearrangement joins TRBV29-1 to TRBJ1-3; D is unresolved. V was shortened by 2 bases and J by 11 bases, with 10 bases between the two germline ends. The germline gives CDR1 SQVTM, CDR2 ANQGSEA. The CDR3 length is 11 residues.

V and J are TRBV5-6 and TRBJ1-5, with 10 nucleotides matching TRBD1. The CDR3 has 17 residues. J lost 1 base, V lost 4 bases, and 8 bases had no gene match. The germline CDR1 and CDR2 sequences are SGHDT and YYEEEE. CDR3 in DNA: TGTGCCAGCAGCCGTGGGACAGGGGAATACAGCAATCAGCCCCAGCATTTT. It translates to CASSRGTGEYSNQPQHF. The whole variable domain, filled in from reference TRBV5-6 and TRBJ1-5, reads DAGVTQSPTHLIKTRGQQVTLRCSPKSGHDTVSWYQQALGQGPQFIFQYYEEEERQRGNFPDRFSGHQFPNYSSELNVNALLLGDSALYLCASSRGTGEYSNQPQHFGDGTRLSIL.